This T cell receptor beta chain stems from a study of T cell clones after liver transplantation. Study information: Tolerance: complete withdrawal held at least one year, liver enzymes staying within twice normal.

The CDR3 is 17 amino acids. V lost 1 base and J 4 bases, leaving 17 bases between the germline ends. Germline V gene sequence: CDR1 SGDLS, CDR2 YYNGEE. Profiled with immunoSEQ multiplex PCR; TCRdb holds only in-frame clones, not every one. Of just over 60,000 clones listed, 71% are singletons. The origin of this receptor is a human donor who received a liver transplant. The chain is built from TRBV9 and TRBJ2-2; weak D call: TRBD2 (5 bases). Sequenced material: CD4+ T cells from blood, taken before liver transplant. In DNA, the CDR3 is TGTGCCAGCAGCGTACGGGGTGGAGCTGCGAGCACCGGGGAGCTGTTTTTT. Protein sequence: CASSVRGGAASTGELFF.